These T cell receptor beta chains were read from a single sample in a study of blood T cell repertoires in COVID-19. TCRdb keeps only in-frame clones here, not all; method: immunoSEQ multiplex PCR. The sample has 25,000 to 30,000 clones, around 90% seen once. Sequencing was carried out using peripheral blood. The receptors come from a human donor in a cohort sampled during active COVID-19. CDR3s include the opening cysteine and the closing phenylalanine or tryptophan. The D gene is left open where the match is weak. Where a row states a size, it is once, few, many or the class of an expanded clone; other rows omit it.

D: TRBD1; J: TRBJ1-2; V: TRBV13; size: .; CDR3: CASSPTRGQGDGYTF; DNA: TGTGCCAGCAGCCCGACCCGGGGACAGGGGGATGGCTACACCTTC
D: .; J: TRBJ1-5; V: TRBV7-2; size: .; CDR3: CASSLSPFDYQPQHF; DNA: TGTGCCAGCAGCTTAAGCCCTTTTGACTATCAGCCCCAGCATTTT
D: .; J: TRBJ2-1; V: TRBV10-1; size: .; CDR3: CASSPRAGQYNEQFF; DNA: TGCGCCAGCAGCCCCCGCGCGGGCCAATACAATGAGCAGTTCTTC
D: TRBD2; J: TRBJ2-7; V: TRBV12-5; size: few; CDR3: CASGRGGSYEQYF; DNA: TGTGCTAGTGGCCGCGGGGGGAGCTACGAGCAGTACTTC
D: .; J: TRBJ2-7; V: TRBV19; size: .; CDR3: CASSTTGTPYEQYF; DNA: TGTGCCAGTAGTACAACAGGGACCCCCTACGAGCAGTACTTC
D: .; J: TRBJ1-2; V: TRBV5-6; size: .; CDR3: CASSFRGGENYGYTF; DNA: TGTGCCAGCAGCTTCCGAGGAGGGGAGAACTATGGCTACACCTTC
D: TRBD1; J: TRBJ2-7; V: TRBV4-1; size: .; CDR3: CASSQPTGGTEQYF; DNA: TGCGCCAGCAGCCAGCCCACAGGGGGCACCGAGCAGTACTTC
D: .; J: TRBJ1-4; V: TRBV6-6; size: .; CDR3: CASSQSPPGSGGEKLFF; DNA: TGTGCCAGCAGTCAATCACCCCCAGGGTCTGGGGGGGAAAAACTGTTTTTT
D: .; J: TRBJ1-1; V: TRBV24-1; size: .; CDR3: CATSAQGAEAFF; DNA: TGTGCCACCAGTGCGCAAGGGGCCGAAGCTTTCTTT
D: .; J: TRBJ2-1; V: TRBV7-5; size: .; CDR3: CARSPPGLAGISSYNEQFF; DNA: TGTGCCAGAAGCCCCCCAGGACTAGCGGGAATTAGCTCCTACAATGAGCAGTTCTTC
D: .; J: TRBJ2-5; V: TRBV6-1; size: .; CDR3: CASSEGWGGVETQYF; DNA: TGTGCCAGCAGTGAGGGCTGGGGAGGTGTGGAGACCCAGTACTTC
D: TRBD1; J: TRBJ2-1; V: TRBV18; size: medium-sized; CDR3: CASSPATQGAWNEQFF; DNA: TGTGCCAGCTCCCCCGCGACGCAGGGGGCCTGGAATGAGCAGTTCTTC
D: TRBD2; J: TRBJ2-3; V: TRBV20-1; size: .; CDR3: CSASIGTSGRDTQYF; DNA: TGCAGTGCTAGTATCGGGACTAGCGGGAGGGATACGCAGTATTTT
D: .; J: TRBJ1-1; V: TRBV6-6; size: .; CDR3: CASSAGHLTEAFF; DNA: TGTGCCAGCAGTGCCGGACATCTGACTGAAGCTTTCTTT
D: .; J: TRBJ1-4; V: TRBV29-1; size: .; CDR3: CSVGRNVNEKLFF; DNA: TGCAGCGTTGGCAGAAACGTAAATGAAAAACTGTTTTTT
D: TRBD1; J: TRBJ2-1; V: TRBV5-1; size: .; CDR3: CASSFPGTGGEKFF; DNA: TGCGCCAGCAGCTTCCCCGGGACAGGGGGGGAAAAGTTCTTC
D: .; J: TRBJ1-4; V: TRBV28; size: .; CDR3: CASSTQGTTNEKLFF; DNA: TGTGCCAGCAGTACCCAGGGTACAACTAATGAAAAACTGTTTTTT
D: TRBD2; J: TRBJ2-4; V: TRBV6-5; size: .; CDR3: CASRGLVGPNIQYF; DNA: TGTGCCAGCAGGGGACTAGTAGGACCAAACATTCAGTACTTC
D: .; J: TRBJ2-7; V: TRBV7-2; size: .; CDR3: CASSPGGTASYEQYF; DNA: TGTGCCAGCAGCCCGGGGGGGACAGCTTCCTACGAGCAGTACTTC
D: .; J: TRBJ1-1; V: TRBV4-2; size: .; CDR3: CASSQRGATNTEAFF; DNA: TGTGCCAGCAGCCAAAGGGGCGCCACGAACACTGAAGCTTTCTTT
D: TRBD2; J: TRBJ2-3; V: TRBV11-2; size: .; CDR3: CASSSTSGGSTDTQYF; DNA: TGTGCCAGCAGCTCCACTAGCGGGGGAAGCACAGATACGCAGTATTTT
D: .; J: TRBJ1-3; V: TRBV6-6; size: .; CDR3: CASSPRGLGNTIYF; DNA: TGTGCCAGCAGTCCCAGGGGCCTTGGAAACACCATATATTTT
D: .; J: TRBJ2-3; V: TRBV11-2; size: .; CDR3: CASSLGPEGRIGNTQYF; DNA: TGTGCCAGCAGCTTAGGGCCCGAGGGGAGGATAGGTAATACGCAGTATTTT
D: .; J: TRBJ1-3; V: TRBV27; size: .; CDR3: CASSPSTSLLDYLGNTIYF; DNA: TGTGCCAGCAGTCCATCCACCAGTCTATTGGACTATTTAGGAAACACCATATATTTT
D: .; J: TRBJ1-1; V: TRBV5-1; size: .; CDR3: CASSPTDRNTEAFF; DNA: TGCGCCAGCAGCCCTACCGACAGGAACACTGAAGCTTTCTTT
D: TRBD2; J: TRBJ2-1; V: TRBV6-2/TRBV6-3; size: .; CDR3: CASSYGDGRPPYYNEQFF; DNA: TGTGCCAGCAGTTACGGGGACGGGAGGCCCCCTTATTACAATGAGCAGTTCTTC
D: TRBD2; J: TRBJ2-7; V: TRBV11-2; size: .; CDR3: CASSPGLAGGYEAQYF; DNA: TGTGCCAGCAGCCCCGGACTAGCGGGGGGTTACGAAGCGCAGTACTTC
D: .; J: TRBJ1-2; V: TRBV19; size: .; CDR3: CASTPDGGQGSYGYTF; DNA: TGTGCCAGTACCCCTGACGGGGGGCAGGGAAGCTATGGCTACACCTTC
D: .; J: TRBJ2-5; V: TRBV7-2; size: .; CDR3: CASSLGGRGKTQYF; DNA: TGTGCCAGCAGCTTAGGAGGCAGAGGAAAGACCCAGTACTTC
D: .; J: TRBJ1-6; V: TRBV7-9; size: medium-sized; CDR3: CATQDAGGSPLHF; DNA: TGTGCCACCCAGGACGCGGGAGGTTCACCCCTCCACTTT
D: .; J: TRBJ2-2; V: TRBV7-3; size: once; CDR3: CASSLSSSLGGELFF; DNA: TGTGCCAGCAGCTTAAGCTCGAGTCTAGGCGGGGAGCTGTTTTTT
D: .; J: TRBJ2-5; V: TRBV7-7; size: .; CDR3: CASSLTGLETQYF; DNA: TGTGCCAGCAGCCTCACGGGTTTGGAGACCCAGTACTTC
D: .; J: TRBJ2-3; V: TRBV14; size: .; CDR3: CASSRGGTSTDTQYF; DNA: TGTGCCAGCAGCCGCGGCGGGACTAGCACAGATACGCAGTATTTT
D: .; J: TRBJ1-3; V: TRBV5-4; size: few; CDR3: CASSLGRSPGNTIYF; DNA: TGTGCCAGCAGCTTAGGCAGGTCCCCTGGAAACACCATATATTTT
D: .; J: TRBJ1-1; V: TRBV9; size: .; CDR3: CASSETVGLDTEAFF; DNA: TGTGCCAGCAGCGAGACTGTGGGGCTGGATACTGAAGCTTTCTTT
D: .; J: TRBJ2-2; V: TRBV5-1; size: .; CDR3: CASSLVALAGELFF; DNA: TGCGCCAGCAGCTTGGTAGCCTTGGCCGGGGAGCTGTTTTTT
D: TRBD1; J: TRBJ1-6; V: TRBV7-2; size: once; CDR3: CASSLNRQGNNSPLHF; DNA: TGTGCCAGCAGCTTGAACCGACAGGGGAATAATTCACCCCTCCACTTT
D: .; J: TRBJ1-1; V: TRBV10-3; size: .; CDR3: CAISPTQTMNTEAFF; DNA: TGTGCCATCAGTCCCACCCAAACTATGAACACTGAAGCTTTCTTT
D: .; J: TRBJ1-5; V: TRBV7-4; size: .; CDR3: CASSLVPHGQLQPQHF; DNA: TGTGCCAGCAGCTTAGTCCCCCACGGACAGCTTCAGCCCCAGCATTTT
D: .; J: TRBJ1-5; V: TRBV21-1; size: .; CDR3: CASSKVTRGAQVQRNQPQHF; DNA: TGTGCCAGCAGCAAAGTAACCAGGGGGGCTCAAGTACAGAGGAATCAGCCCCAGCATTTT
D: .; J: TRBJ2-6; V: TRBV12-5; size: .; CDR3: CASGLVRGSGANVLTF; DNA: TGTGCTAGTGGTTTGGTACGGGGCTCTGGGGCCAACGTCCTGACTTTC
D: .; J: TRBJ1-1; V: TRBV2; size: .; CDR3: CASSEQGQPNTEAFF; DNA: TGTGCCAGCAGTGAACAAGGACAGCCGAACACTGAAGCTTTCTTT
D: .; J: TRBJ2-7; V: TRBV28; size: .; CDR3: CASSFERRQYF; DNA: TGTGCCAGCAGTTTTGAAAGGAGGCAGTACTTC
D: TRBD2; J: TRBJ2-1; V: TRBV5-6; size: .; CDR3: CASSLGPSGPVDEQFF; DNA: TGTGCCAGCAGCTTGGGCCCTAGCGGACCCGTGGATGAGCAGTTCTTC
D: TRBD1; J: TRBJ2-7; V: TRBV18; size: .; CDR3: CASSPSLGGVNEQYF; DNA: TGTGCCAGCTCCCCAAGCCTAGGGGGCGTCAACGAGCAGTACTTC
D: TRBD1; J: TRBJ1-4; V: TRBV11-2; size: .; CDR3: CASSLGDRDVEKLFF; DNA: TGTGCCAGCAGCTTAGGGGACAGGGATGTCGAAAAACTGTTTTTT
D: .; J: TRBJ1-1; V: TRBV5-5; size: .; CDR3: CASSVRQLMNTEAFF; DNA: TGTGCCAGCAGCGTACGACAGTTAATGAACACTGAAGCTTTCTTT
D: TRBD2; J: TRBJ2-3; V: TRBV2; size: .; CDR3: CASSGERGAFTDTQYF; DNA: TGTGCCAGCAGTGGAGAGCGGGGGGCGTTCACAGATACGCAGTATTTT
D: .; J: TRBJ2-7; V: TRBV7-8; size: few; CDR3: CASSSGTHYEQYF; DNA: TGTGCCAGCAGCTCCGGGACACACTACGAGCAGTACTTC
D: .; J: TRBJ2-7; V: TRBV10-3; size: .; CDR3: CAISAIGGGSVEQYF; DNA: TGTGCCATCAGTGCAATAGGGGGGGGCAGCGTGGAGCAGTACTTC
D: TRBD2; J: TRBJ2-1; V: TRBV7-6; size: few; CDR3: CASSLVAGTYNEQFF; DNA: TGTGCCAGCAGCTTAGTAGCGGGGACCTACAATGAGCAGTTCTTC
D: .; J: TRBJ2-7; V: TRBV10-2; size: .; CDR3: CASSQQGQASEQYF; DNA: TGCGCCAGCAGCCAACAGGGCCAGGCGTCCGAGCAGTACTTC
D: TRBD2; J: TRBJ2-5; V: TRBV5-1; size: .; CDR3: CASSLASAGGRETQYF; DNA: TGCGCCAGCAGCTTGGCCTCAGCGGGGGGGCGGGAGACCCAGTACTTC
D: TRBD1; J: TRBJ1-2; V: TRBV19; size: .; CDR3: CASSPLPRDRVGYTF; DNA: TGTGCCAGTAGTCCGCTACCCCGGGACAGGGTTGGCTACACCTTC
D: .; J: TRBJ2-7; V: TRBV11-2; size: .; CDR3: CASSLTADSEQYF; DNA: TGTGCCAGCAGCTTAACGGCGGATTCCGAGCAGTACTTC
D: .; J: TRBJ1-2; V: TRBV2; size: once; CDR3: CASSAHSHGYTF; DNA: TGTGCCAGCAGTGCGCACAGCCATGGCTACACCTTC
D: .; J: TRBJ1-4; V: TRBV2; size: .; CDR3: CASSDSRGGEKLFF; DNA: TGTGCCAGCAGTGATAGCAGGGGCGGCGAAAAACTGTTTTTT
D: TRBD1; J: TRBJ1-2; V: TRBV6-5; size: .; CDR3: CASSYGPGQGDGYTF; DNA: TGTGCCAGCAGTTATGGGCCGGGACAGGGTGATGGCTACACCTTC
D: .; J: TRBJ2-1; V: TRBV5-6; size: .; CDR3: CASSFSGLNEQFF; DNA: TGTGCCAGCAGCTTCTCGGGACTCAATGAGCAGTTCTTC
D: .; J: TRBJ1-4; V: TRBV25-1; size: .; CDR3: CASSPDGGPNEKLFF; DNA: TGTGCCAGCAGCCCCGATGGGGGCCCTAATGAAAAACTGTTTTTT